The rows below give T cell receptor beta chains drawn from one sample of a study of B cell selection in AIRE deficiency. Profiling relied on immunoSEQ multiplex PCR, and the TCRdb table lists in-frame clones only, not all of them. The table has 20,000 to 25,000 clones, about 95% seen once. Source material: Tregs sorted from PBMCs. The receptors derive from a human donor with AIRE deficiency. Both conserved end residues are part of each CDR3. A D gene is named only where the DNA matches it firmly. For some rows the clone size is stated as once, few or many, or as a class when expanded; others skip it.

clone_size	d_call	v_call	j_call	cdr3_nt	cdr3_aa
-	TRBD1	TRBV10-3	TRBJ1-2	TGTGCCATCAGGCCGGTGGGGGGAACAGGGGACTATGGCTACACCTTC	CAIRPVGGTGDYGYTF
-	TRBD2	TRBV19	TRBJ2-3	TGTGCCAGTAGTTTGGGGACTAGCGGGGGCACAGATACGCAGTATTTT	CASSLGTSGGTDTQYF
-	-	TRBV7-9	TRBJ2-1	TGTGCCAGCAGCGCGGGACCGCGGGATGAGCAGTTCTTC	CASSAGPRDEQFF
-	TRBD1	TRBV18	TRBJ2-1	TGTGCCAGCTCACCCCCGGGACAGGGGGCGTTTGGTGAGCAGTTCTTC	CASSPPGQGAFGEQFF
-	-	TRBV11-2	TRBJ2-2	TGTGCCAGCAGCTTAGATTCGTTTCGGGCCGGGGAGCTGTTTTTT	CASSLDSFRAGELFF
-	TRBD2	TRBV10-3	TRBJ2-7	TGTGCCATCAGTGAGTTGACGGGAGGGTGGGAGCAGTACTTC	CAISELTGGWEQYF
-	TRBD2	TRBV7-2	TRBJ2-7	TGTGCCAGCAGCCGAAGCGGCCTAGCGGGAGCAACTTACGAGCAGTACTTC	CASSRSGLAGATYEQYF
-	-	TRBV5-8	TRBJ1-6	TGTGCCAGCAGCCCCGTAGGGGGTTCACCCCTCCACTTT	CASSPVGGSPLHF
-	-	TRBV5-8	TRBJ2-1	TGTGCCAGCATCAATCCAGGGTCCCGATACAATGAGCAGTTCTTC	CASINPGSRYNEQFF
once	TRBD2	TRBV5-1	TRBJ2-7	TGCGCCAGCAGCCCCAGGGAGACTAGCGGGAGATCGAGAGAGCAGTACTTC	CASSPRETSGRSREQYF
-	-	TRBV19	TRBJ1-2	TGTGCCAGTAGTCCCCGAGCGGGCCTCCCGCCTGTCCGAGGCTACACCTTC	CASSPRAGLPPVRGYTF
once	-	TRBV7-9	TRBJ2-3	TGTGCCAGCAGCTTAAGCCAGGGGGGAAATACGCAGTATTTT	CASSLSQGGNTQYF
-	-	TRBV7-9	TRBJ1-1	TGTGCCAGCAGCTCGGGAACAGGGATGAACACTGAAGCTTTCTTT	CASSSGTGMNTEAFF
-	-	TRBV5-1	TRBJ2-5	TGCGCCAGCAGCTTGGCCAATCAAGAGACCCAGTACTTC	CASSLANQETQYF
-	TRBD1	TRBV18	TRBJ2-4	TGTGCCAGCTCACCGTTCGGACAGGTAGCCAAAAACATTCAGTACTTC	CASSPFGQVAKNIQYF
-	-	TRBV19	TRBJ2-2	TGTGCCAGTAGGTATCTAGCGCGAACCACCGGGGAGCTGTTTTTT	CASRYLARTTGELFF
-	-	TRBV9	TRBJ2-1	TGTGCCAGCAGCGTAGGAAGCGGCTACAATGAGCAGTTCTTC	CASSVGSGYNEQFF
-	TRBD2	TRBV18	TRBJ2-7	TGTGCCAGCTCACCCGTCCTAGCGGGAGGCGAGCAGTACTTC	CASSPVLAGGEQYF
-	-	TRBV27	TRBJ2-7	TGTGCCAGCAGTACCCGTCGAGGGGAGCAGTACTTC	CASSTRRGEQYF
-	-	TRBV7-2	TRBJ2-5	TGTGCCAGCAGTCAGAGGGAGACCCAGTACTTC	CASSQRETQYF
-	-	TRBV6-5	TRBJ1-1	TGTGCCAGCAGTTACAGGGGGGCTTACACTGAAGCTTTCTTT	CASSYRGAYTEAFF
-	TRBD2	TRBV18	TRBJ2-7	TGTGCCAGCTCACCCGGGGGGTCCTACGAGCAGTACTTC	CASSPGGSYEQYF
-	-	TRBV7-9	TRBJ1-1	TGTGCCAGCAGCTTACAGGGAGTTGAAGCTTTCTTT	CASSLQGVEAFF
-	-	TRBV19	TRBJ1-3	TGTGCCAGTAGCGCCCGTGGCTCTGGAAACACCATATATTTT	CASSARGSGNTIYF
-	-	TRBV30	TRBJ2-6	TGTGCCTGGAGGTTCTCTGGGGCCAACGTCCTGACTTTC	CAWRFSGANVLTF
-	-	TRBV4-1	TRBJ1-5	TGCGCCAGCAGCCCTTGGCAGACGGGACGGGGGAATCAGCCCCAGCATTTT	CASSPWQTGRGNQPQHF
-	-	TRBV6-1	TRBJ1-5	TGTGCCAGCAGTGAAGCGGCCGGGGTTTGGTCCCAGCATTTT	CASSEAAGVWSQHF
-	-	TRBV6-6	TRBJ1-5	TGTGCCAGCAGATACCTGGGAGGAAACAATCAGCCCCAGCATTTT	CASRYLGGNNQPQHF
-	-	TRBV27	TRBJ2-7	TGTGCCAGCAGTTTATTGCCTGGGAAAAACTACGAGCAGTACTTC	CASSLLPGKNYEQYF
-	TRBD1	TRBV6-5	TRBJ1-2	TGTGCCAGCAGTGGACAGGGGGCGCCCGGAGAGGGCTACGCCTTC	CASSGQGAPGEGYAF
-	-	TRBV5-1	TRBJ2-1	TGCGCCAGCAGCTTGGCGGGAGAGACCTACAATGAGCAGTTCTTC	CASSLAGETYNEQFF
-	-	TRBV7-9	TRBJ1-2	TGTGCCAGCAGCTTAGCCCACGGGGGCTACACCTTC	CASSLAHGGYTF